This T cell receptor beta chain was profiled in a study of blood T cell repertoires in COVID-19. Study context: Researchers got acute and convalescent COVID-19 samples from the United States, Italy and Spain. From T cells, B-cell-depleted T cells, or PBMCs came the material, which was cDNA or gDNA.

V dropped 3 bases and J dropped 8; count of bases not matched to a gene: 13. Looked up from germline, CDR1 is KGHDR and CDR2 is SFDVKD. This CDR3 comprises 17 residues. Per the original data handling: Reference gene primer amplification gave nucleated cell count estimates. The assay was immunoSEQ multiplex PCR, and TCRdb's table has in-frame clones only and misses some. The D gene and trimming were derived from the DNA, and the V and J assignments and clone size from that table. The table includes approximately 120,000 clones, about 87% detected once. The sequencing input was peripheral blood. This clonotype was sampled from a human donor in a cohort sampled during active COVID-19. This chain joins TRBV24-1 and TRBJ1-4; 8 nucleotides align to TRBD1. The CDR3 here is CATSDADRGGSMEKLFF. CDR3 in DNA: TGTGCCACCAGTGATGCCGACAGGGGCGGGTCGATGGAAAAACTGTTTTTT.